This entry lists 24 T cell receptor beta chains sequenced from one sample in a study of blood T cells in healthy people across ages. Together with a sample-barcoded 5' primer, a J-beta primer mix was included in a second PCR lasting about 7 to 11 cycles. TCRdb redid the calling of the 5' RACE reads with MiXCR, one entry per CDR3 protein. The sample contains around 1,600,000 distinct CDR3 sequences, 35% to 45% of which appear only once. Sequenced material: blood. The source of these receptors is a woman between 18 and 29 years old in good health.

This sequence joins TRBV27 and TRBJ2-7; 12 nucleotides line up with TRBD2. The CDR3 length is 14 residues. J was trimmed by 7 bases and V by 5 bases; bases with no gene match: 6. Germline CDR1 is MNHEY and CDR2 is SMNVEV (reference sequence). CDR3 sequence reads: CASSPLAGGVEQYF. The CDR3 nucleotides are TGTGCCAGCAGTCCACTAGCGGGAGGCGTGGAGCAGTACTTC.

The chain uses TRBV25-1 and TRBJ2-7, with D perhaps TRBD1 or TRBD2 (5 bases each). Trimming pared 6 bases from V and 2 bases from J, leaving 11 bases between. Germline values: CDR1 MGHDK, CDR2 SYGVNS. The CDR3 has 13 residues. Here the CDR3 DNA reads TGTGCCAGCAGAGGGACGGTAACCTACGAGCAGTACTTC. Residues: CASRGTVTYEQYF.

J is TRBJ2-3 and V is TRBV30, with D tentatively TRBD2 (5 bases). The V end lost 1 base, the J end lost 11 bases, and 10 bases lay between the germline ends. The CDR3 covers 11 residues. Germline CDR1 is GTSNPN and CDR2 is SVGIG (reference sequence). The CDR3: CAWSASGMQYF. In nucleotides, the CDR3 is TGTGCCTGGAGTGCCTCCGGGATGCAGTATTTT.

The chain carries TRBV3-1 and TRBJ1-1; D not certain. The CDR3 loop spans 15 amino acids. V was clipped by 2 bases and J by 1 base, with 11 bases between them. The germline V gene encodes CDR1 LGHDT and CDR2 YNNKEL (reference sequence). CDR3 in DNA: TGTGCCAGCAGCCAACGTGTAAGGTGGAACACTGAAGCTTTCTTT. Amino acid sequence: CASSQRVRWNTEAFF.

The rearrangement joins TRBV6-6 to TRBJ1-5; D perhaps matches TRBD1 (5 bases). The germline CDR1 and CDR2 sequences are MNHNY and SVGAGI (reference sequence). CDR3 size: 15 residues. Trimming cost V 5 bases and J 2 bases, with 13 bases left between them. As DNA, the CDR3 is TGTGCCAGCAGTGGGACCTATGGCGGCAATCAGCCCCAGCATTTT. This gives the protein CASSGTYGGNQPQHF.

This clonotype appeared a few times. The chain uses TRBV25-1 and TRBJ1-2, with 8 bases identical to TRBD1. The ends lost 5 bases at V and 5 bases at J; junction bases unmatched: 13. CDR1 MGHDK and CDR2 SYGVNS come from the germline V gene. The CDR3 spans 16 residues. The DNA of the CDR3 is TGTGCCAGCAGTCTTACAGGGGGTTGGGGGGTTTATGGCTACACCTTC. It yields the protein CASSLTGGWGVYGYTF.

This chain connects TRBV7-2 to TRBJ2-5; TRBD1 might be the D (6 bases). The CDR3 loop spans 14 amino acids. CDR1 is SGHTA, CDR2 FQGNSA, per germline. Trimming removed 2 bases at V and 5 bases at J, with 12 bases between. CDR3 protein: CASSLFGQRETQYF. For the CDR3, the DNA is TGTGCCAGCAGCTTATTTGGACAGAGGGAGACCCAGTACTTC.

This clonotype was picked up a small number of times. This sequence joins TRBV28 and TRBJ2-7; TRBD2 matches at 7 bases. Looked up from germline, CDR1 is MDHEN and CDR2 is SYDVKM. With V trimmed by 8 bases and J by 2 bases, 12 bases remained unmatched. This CDR3 has 15 amino acids. In DNA, the CDR3 is TGTGCCAGCGGATTTGGCGGGAGTGGTACCTACGAGCAGTACTTC. Its translation is CASGFGGSGTYEQYF.

This clonotype has more than one count but fewer than ten. The chain recombines TRBV7-2 with TRBJ1-4, with 9 bases aligning to TRBD1. Per the germline V gene, CDR1 is SGHTA and CDR2 is FQGNSA. CDR3 size: 14 residues. V was pared by 3 bases and J by 7 bases, with 3 bases of the junction left unmatched. The DNA of the CDR3 is TGTGCCAGCAGCTTGGGGACAGGGATTGAAAAACTGTTTTTT. Translated: CASSLGTGIEKLFF.

V and J are TRBV18 and TRBJ1-2; TRBD1 aligns across 10 bases. Germline V lookup: CDR1 KGHSH, CDR2 LQKENI. The CDR3 runs to 14 residues. V trimming: 1 base; J trimming: 7 bases; junction bases outside the gene matches: 3. CDR3 sequence: CASSPQDRGFGYTF. For the CDR3, the DNA is TGTGCCAGCTCACCACAGGACAGGGGGTTTGGCTACACCTTC.

The CDR3 region is CAAGDSDTDTQYF. The CDR3 DNA follows: TGTGCCGCGGGGGACAGCGACACAGATACGCAGTATTTT. The gene calls are TRBV13 and TRBJ2-3; D tentatively reads TRBD1 or TRBD2 (7 bases each). Trimming stripped 11 bases from V and 2 bases from J, with 14 bases between. The CDR3 covers 13 residues. Germline V gives CDR1 PRHDT, CDR2 FYEKMQ (reference sequence).

V gene TRBV12-3 or TRBV12-4 combines with J gene TRBJ2-7; perhaps D is TRBD1 or TRBD2 (5 bases each). The CDR3 runs to 14 residues. The V gene lost 4 bases and the J gene lost 5 bases, with 15 bases spanning the gap. CDR3 sequence: CASSSRKGTDEQYF. Written as DNA, the CDR3 is TGTGCCAGCAGTTCACGGAAGGGGACCGACGAGCAGTACTTC.

This clonotype was picked up a small number of times. The chain joins TRBV11-2 to TRBJ2-3; perhaps TRBD2 as D (7 bases). Trimming stripped 3 bases from V and 1 base from J, with 14 bases between. The CDR3 length is 16 residues. Germline V gene data show CDR1 as SGHAT and CDR2 as FQNNGV. The CDR3 protein is CASSLRRGGRTDTQYF. The CDR3 DNA sequence: TGTGCCAGCAGCTTGAGGAGGGGGGGCCGCACAGATACGCAGTATTTT.

This clonotype occurred a few times. The J gene is TRBJ2-7, the V gene TRBV12-3 or TRBV12-4; 8 nucleotides line up with TRBD1. The CDR3 spans 14 residues. J was trimmed by 7 bases and V by 2 bases; bases with no gene match: 7. Here the CDR3 DNA reads TGTGCCAGCAGTTTATCCTCGGACAGGGTGGAGCAGTACTTC. Its protein product is CASSLSSDRVEQYF.

As concerns this clonotype: At one of its ends the junction is not consistent with the germline gene, which may arise from a read error. Here the CDR3 reads CVSRTTGKVGELFF. CDR3 DNA sequence: TGTGTCAGCAGAACAACAGGGAAAGTCGGGGAGCTGTTTTTT. V and J are TRBV12-3 or TRBV12-4 and TRBJ2-2, with D possibly being TRBD1 (6 bases). The CDR3 length is 14 residues.

V is TRBV5-1 and J is TRBJ2-5, with D perhaps matching TRBD1 or TRBD2 (5 bases each). Deletions cut 5 bases from V and 5 bases from J, with 10 bases between. Per germline, CDR1 SGHRS and CDR2 YFSETQ. The CDR3 spans 12 residues. Here the CDR3 DNA reads TGCGCCAGCAGACTCAGGGAGGAGACCCAGTACTTC. Its translation is CASRLREETQYF.

This clonotype has just a few counts. The chain recombines TRBV3-1 with TRBJ1-2, with D unclear. CDR1 LGHDT and CDR2 YNNKEL come from the germline V gene (reference sequence). Trimming cost V 4 bases and J 10 bases, with 19 bases left between them. The CDR3 is 14 residues long. For the CDR3, the DNA is TGTGCCAGCAGCCGACTGACGGGAGGGTTCTTCTACACCTTC. Translation gives CASSRLTGGFFYTF. Full variable domain (rest looked up from reference TRBV3-1 and TRBJ1-2): DTAVSQTPKYLVTQMGNDKSIKCEQNLGHDTMYWYKQDSKKFLKIMFSYNNKELIINETVPNRFSPKSPDKAHLNLHINSLELGDSAVYFCASSRLTGGFFYTFGSGTRLTVV.

The chain combines TRBV29-1 with TRBJ2-4; D is undetermined. The J call could be wrong; TRBJ2-7 is a better fit for the DNA end. This CDR3 has 13 amino acids. Germline values: CDR1 SQVTM, CDR2 ANQGSEA. Here the CDR3 DNA reads TGCAGCGTTGAAACCGTACTGGGCCACGAGCAGTACTTC. It encodes CSVETVLGHEQYF.

The rearrangement links TRBV27 to TRBJ1-6; D perhaps matches TRBD1 (5 bases). Deletions cut 8 bases from V and 8 bases from J, with 10 bases between. This CDR3 has 12 residues. Per the germline V gene, CDR1 is MNHEY and CDR2 is SMNVEV (reference sequence). The DNA of the CDR3 is TGTGCCAGCGGTCCGACAGATTCACCCCTCCACTTT. As protein: CASGPTDSPLHF.

The chain employs TRBV7-9 and TRBJ1-5; perhaps TRBD1 as D (5 bases). The V gene's germline CDR1 is SEHNR and CDR2 FQNEAQ (reference sequence). CDR3 length: 12 residues. Trimming cost V 5 bases and J 10 bases, with 12 bases left between them. The CDR3 DNA reads TGTGCCAGCAGCCTCCTAGGGGCCCCCCAGCATTTT. The encoded protein is CASSLLGAPQHF.

J is TRBJ1-5 and V is TRBV6-1, with 8 nucleotides matching TRBD1. The J segment lost 7 bases and the V segment lost 3 bases, leaving 8 bases of the junction unmatched. The CDR3 is made up of 15 amino acids. Germline V gives CDR1 MNHNS, CDR2 SASEGT. The CDR3 loop reads CASSDGRGLDQPQHF. DNA of the CDR3: TGTGCCAGCAGTGACGGCAGGGGGCTTGACCAGCCCCAGCATTTT.

This clonotype was picked up a small number of times. The chain is built from TRBV7-2 and TRBJ2-3; weak D call: TRBD2 (5 bases). Germline V gives CDR1 SGHTA, CDR2 FQGNSA. V lost 2 bases and J 2 bases, leaving 11 bases between the germline ends. This CDR3 is built from 15 residues. In DNA, the CDR3 is TGTGCCAGCAGCTTACGGGAACTTTACACAGATACGCAGTATTTT. Protein sequence: CASSLRELYTDTQYF.

The gene calls are TRBV29-1 and TRBJ2-3; D is ambiguous. This CDR3 contains 13 residues. The germline gives CDR1 SQVTM, CDR2 ANQGSEA. Trimming stripped 3 bases from V and 1 base from J, with 8 bases between. The CDR3 sequence is CSVEVAGTDTQYF. The CDR3, as DNA: TGCAGCGTTGAGGTGGCGGGCACAGATACGCAGTATTTT.

The rearrangement links TRBV20-1 to TRBJ2-3, with D maybe TRBD1 (5 bases). The length of the CDR3 is 15 residues. Per the germline V gene, CDR1 is DFQATT and CDR2 is SNEGSKA (reference sequence). Trimming left V 6 bases short and J 4 bases short, with 20 bases between. The CDR3 here is CSARPGSLGADTQYF. Written as DNA, the CDR3 is TGCAGTGCCCGACCAGGAAGCTTAGGGGCAGATACGCAGTATTTT.